This T cell receptor beta chain was captured by sequencing in a study of blood T cell repertoires in COVID-19 (dated by TCRdb to 2020 to 2022). About the investigation overall: Samples from collaborators originated in the United States, Italy and Spain and spanned both the acute and convalescent phases of COVID-19. The prospective study material was composed of cDNA or gDNA derived from T cells, B-cell-depleted T cells, or PBMCs. Subjects who had been exposed to COVID-19, were actively infected with it, or had recovered from it provided the deeply sampled blood TCRbeta repertoires that made up the dataset. The repertoires were released in a freely available public database meant as a resource for research on the immune response to SARS-CoV-2. Samples were obtained from the ongoing ImmuneRACE study (first 160 participants) and from 1,254 subjects provided by 6 global collaborators. Sample metadata almost always included a de-identified subject ID, COVID-19 status, age in years and sex. HLA class I and class II types, where available, came from metadata supplied by the sample provider rather than from assay-based typing.

Details on this clone: Its cognate antigen has yet to be identified. Base qualities are not provided; no much larger clone lies one nucleotide away.

Beyond this particular receptor, the publication reports: The quantity of clinical and demographic metadata differed by source and by participant and was supplied without curation.

The germline ends are 14 bases apart after V is trimmed by 0 bases and J by 11 bases. CDR1 is given as SGDLS and CDR2 as YYNGEE, both from the germline V gene. Inclusive of the bounding cysteine and phenylalanine, the CDR3 is 13 residues long. Only the CDR3 DNA is retained, 39 bases long and in frame from the first base. TCRbeta CDR3 regions were amplified from genomic DNA by means of the immunoSEQ Assay, a bias-controlled multiplex PCR. The authors' pipeline ran thus. The number of nucleated cells in each sample was estimated by amplification of reference gene primers within the assay. To quantify the absolute abundance of each unique TCRbeta CDR3 rearrangement, sequence reads were collapsed and filtered. For each sample, productive Simpson clonality was calculated as the square root of Simpson's diversity index across productive rearrangements. TCRdb stores this immuneACCESS table with in-frame sequences only. Part of the clones is absent; in the studies checked, under half of the shortfall reflects unresolved V genes, and no reason is known for the rest. The V and J calls and the clone size are those of that table, but D and trimming were determined from the DNA. This sample holds 95,000 to 150,000 clones; roughly 84% were observed only once. Roughly 3.9% of the sample lies in the top ten.

Participants in the prospective study were enrolled through a virtual design, were aged 18 to 89 years, and lived in roughly 26 United States geographic areas. Cohort assignment in the prospective study relied on participant-reported clinical history from a screening survey and a study questionnaire. Recovered participants in ImmuneRACE Cohort 3 were defined as having two consecutive negative NP/OP PCR tests, clearance from a healthcare professional, or resolution of symptoms. In the prospective study, mobile phlebotomists collected whole blood, serum and a nasopharyngeal or oropharyngeal swab from each participant. Over a roughly 2-month period, participants in the prospective study had the option of providing additional blood draws and questionnaires. Blood samples from the prospective study were shipped frozen or at room temperature prior to DNA extraction.

Sequencing was done on a sample of PBMCs or T cells enriched from blood (not recorded which). The V gene is TRBV9 and the J gene is TRBJ1-1; the D gene is not confidently resolved. This TCR came from a woman aged 25 to 39 who had recovered from COVID-19. This receptor has the CDR3 CASSVEVEIEAFF. The DNA reads as follows: TGTGCCAGCAGCGTAGAAGTGGAGATCGAGGCTTTCTTT.